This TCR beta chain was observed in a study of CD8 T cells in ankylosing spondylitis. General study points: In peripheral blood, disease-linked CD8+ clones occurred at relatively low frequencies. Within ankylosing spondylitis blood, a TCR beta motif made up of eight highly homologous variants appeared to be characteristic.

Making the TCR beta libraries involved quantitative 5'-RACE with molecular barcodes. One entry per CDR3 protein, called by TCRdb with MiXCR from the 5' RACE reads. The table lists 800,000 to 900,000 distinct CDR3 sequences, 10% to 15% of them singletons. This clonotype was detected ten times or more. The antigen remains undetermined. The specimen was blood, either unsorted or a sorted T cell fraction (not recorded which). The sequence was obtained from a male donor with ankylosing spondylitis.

CDR3 sequence: CASSYDRFADTEAFF. The CDR3 DNA follows: TGTGCCAGCAGTTACGATAGGTTCGCCGACACTGAAGCTTTCTTT. J is TRBJ1-1 and V is TRBV6-5; no clear D gene. CDR3 length equals 15 residues. The V end was cut by 2 bases, the J end by 3 bases, with 13 bases between. Germline lookup yields CDR1 MNHEY and CDR2 SVGAGI.